The entry that follows covers one T cell receptor (beta chain) sequence. Data came from immunoSEQ multiplex PCR; TCRdb stores just in-frame clones and leaves some out. The table has 95,000 to 100,000 clones, 82% seen once; the top ten hold roughly 2%. These data belong to a study of control samples from healthy donors and cancer patients. V was cut by 2 bases and J by 2 bases, with 11 bases left in between. The CDR3 contains 16 residues. Germline CDR1 reads SGDLS; CDR2 reads YYNGEE. The gene calls are TRBV9 and TRBJ2-6; possibly TRBD2 for D (7 bases). The source of this sequence is a man aged 55-75 years in good health. Sequenced input: blood. The CDR3 DNA is TGTGCCAGCAGCGTTCGGGGGGCTACTGGGGCCAACGTCCTGACTTTC. It translates to CASSVRGATGANVLTF.